Listed below are T cell receptor beta chains from one sample, sequenced in a study of blood T cell repertoires in COVID-19. Clones were read by immunoSEQ multiplex PCR, and TCRdb kept only the in-frame ones, dropping some. The repertoire includes roughly 70,000 clones, approximately 86% of them detected once, and 5.5% to 7.5% sits in the top ten. Sequencing used peripheral blood. Source of these receptors: an elderly man with COVID-19, enrolled during active disease. The CDR3 runs from the conserved cysteine through the conserved F or W. The D gene is left open where the match is weak. Clone size is stated in some rows and not others, as once, few, many or a class when expanded.

V gene	J gene	clone size	D gene	CDR3 DNA	CDR3 protein
TRBV5-1	TRBJ2-3	NA	TRBD1	TGCGCCAGCAGCCAGGGAAAGGGGGCGACAGATACGCAGTATTTT	CASSQGKGATDTQYF
TRBV10-3	TRBJ1-2	NA	NA	TGTGCCATCAACCGGGAGATTGACTATGGCTACACCTTC	CAINREIDYGYTF
TRBV5-5	TRBJ1-2	NA	TRBD1	TGTGCCAGCAGCTCCTCTTTATTGACAGGGGGTGTAGATGGCTACACCTTC	CASSSSLLTGGVDGYTF
TRBV27	TRBJ2-1	few	TRBD2	TGTGCCAGCAGTCTCTATTTAGCGGGGGGGCAGGCTCTAAACAATGAGCAGTTCTTC	CASSLYLAGGQALNNEQFF
TRBV6-5	TRBJ1-2	NA	NA	TGTGCCAGCAGTTACTCCGCGGGGCAGAACTATGGCTACACCTTC	CASSYSAGQNYGYTF
TRBV21-1	TRBJ1-3	once	NA	TGTGCCAGCAGCAAAGTCTTTGGGCCCAACGTAAAGGAGGCAGGAAACACCATATATTTT	CASSKVFGPNVKEAGNTIYF
TRBV29-1	TRBJ2-7	NA	TRBD1	TGCAGCGTTGAAGGCGGACAGGGCTACTACGAGCAGTACTTC	CSVEGGQGYYEQYF
TRBV10-3	TRBJ2-7	NA	TRBD1	TGTGCCATCAGTGGACAGGGTAAACCCCCCTCATACGAGCAGTACTTC	CAISGQGKPPSYEQYF
TRBV4-1	TRBJ2-3	NA	TRBD2	TGCGCCAGCAGCCAAGCCAGCGGGGGCAAAGATACGCAGTATTTT	CASSQASGGKDTQYF
TRBV5-1	TRBJ1-1	few	NA	TGCGCCAGCAGCTTGGAGGGGTCCACTGAAGCTTTCTTT	CASSLEGSTEAFF
TRBV7-6	TRBJ2-1	few	TRBD2	TGTGCCAGCAGCTCTCAAGGAAGCGGGGGGGCCTTCTCCTACAATGAGCAGTTCTTC	CASSSQGSGGAFSYNEQFF
TRBV5-1	TRBJ2-4	NA	TRBD2	TGCGCCAGCAGCTCTGGAGGGACTAGCGGGGGGGCTCTGGCCAAAAACATTCAGTACTTC	CASSSGGTSGGALAKNIQYF
TRBV5-5	TRBJ1-3	NA	NA	TGTGCCAGCAGTCTTGTGTTCACCAGCTCTGGAAACACCATATATTTT	CASSLVFTSSGNTIYF
TRBV2	TRBJ2-2	NA	NA	TGTGCCAGCAGAAAGGCCCAGGGTGGGGAGCTGTTTTTT	CASRKAQGGELFF
TRBV5-1	TRBJ1-4	NA	NA	TGCGCCAGCAGCTTGGGCGCGGCAACTAATGAAAAACTGTTTTTT	CASSLGAATNEKLFF
TRBV6-2/TRBV6-3	TRBJ2-1	NA	TRBD2	TGTGCCAGCACTTATAGCGGGGGGCCCGCCCTCTACAATGAGCAGTTCTTC	CASTYSGGPALYNEQFF
TRBV3-1/TRBV3-2	TRBJ1-2	NA	NA	TGTGCCAGCAGCCAAGGAGGGGGTTTGAACTATGGCTACACCTTC	CASSQGGGLNYGYTF
TRBV29-1	TRBJ2-7	NA	TRBD1	TGCAGCGTTGAGGGGACAGGGCCCTACGAGCAGTACTTC	CSVEGTGPYEQYF
TRBV6-5	TRBJ1-2	NA	NA	TGTGCCAGCACCGGGGGGGCCCCTAACTATGGCTACACCTTC	CASTGGAPNYGYTF
TRBV10-3	TRBJ1-5	NA	NA	TGTGCCATCAACCGACAGGAAAACCAGCCCCAGCATTTT	CAINRQENQPQHF